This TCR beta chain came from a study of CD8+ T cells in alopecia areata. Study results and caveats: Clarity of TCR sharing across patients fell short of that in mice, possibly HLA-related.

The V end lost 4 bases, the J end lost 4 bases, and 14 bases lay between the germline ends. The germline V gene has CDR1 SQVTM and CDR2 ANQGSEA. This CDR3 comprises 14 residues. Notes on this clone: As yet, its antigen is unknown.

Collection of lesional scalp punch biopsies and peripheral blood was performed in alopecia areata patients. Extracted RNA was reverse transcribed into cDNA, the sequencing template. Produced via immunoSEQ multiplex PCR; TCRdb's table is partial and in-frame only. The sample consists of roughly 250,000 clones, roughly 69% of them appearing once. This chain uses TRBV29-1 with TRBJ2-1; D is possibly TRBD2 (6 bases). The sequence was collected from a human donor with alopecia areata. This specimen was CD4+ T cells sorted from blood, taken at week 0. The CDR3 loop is CSVVGEVAYNEQFF. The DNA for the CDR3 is TGCAGCGTTGTCGGGGAGGTGGCGTACAATGAGCAGTTCTTC.